These T cell receptor beta chains were read from a single sample in a study of blood T cell repertoires in COVID-19. Sequencing was performed with immunoSEQ multiplex PCR; in TCRdb, only in-frame clones are kept and a portion is missing. This repertoire shows roughly 39,000 clones, around nine tenths found once; its top ten account for around 5%. Sequencing was performed on peripheral blood. The receptor set was obtained from a human donor in a cohort sampled during active COVID-19. Each CDR3 is given with its conserved first and last residue. A D gene is named only where the DNA matches it firmly. Rows may omit the clone size; those that give it use once, few, many or a size class.

d_gene | abundance | j_gene | len | v_gene | CDR3aa | CDR3nt
- | once | TRBJ2-2 | 18 | TRBV7-9 | CASSLKGTGPSVTGELFF | TGTGCCAGCAGCTTAAAAGGTACAGGACCTTCCGTGACCGGGGAGCTGTTTTTT
TRBD1 | - | TRBJ2-2 | 16 | TRBV25-1 | CASSDSGTADTGELFF | TGTGCCAGCAGTGATTCCGGGACAGCAGACACCGGGGAGCTGTTTTTT
- | - | TRBJ1-1 | 15 | TRBV3-1/TRBV3-2 | CATSRGIEVLVEAFF | TGTGCCACCTCTCGGGGGATCGAGGTCCTTGTTGAAGCTTTCTTT
TRBD1 | - | TRBJ2-5 | 14 | TRBV29-1 | CSVAHRGLGETQYF | TGCAGCGTTGCACACAGGGGGCTAGGGGAGACCCAGTACTTC
- | - | TRBJ2-5 | 13 | TRBV18 | CASSPTVQETQYF | TGTGCCAGCTCACCGACAGTCCAAGAGACCCAGTACTTC
TRBD1 | once | TRBJ1-4 | 15 | TRBV6-1 | CASSDPGTGDEKLFF | TGTGCCAGCAGTGACCCCGGGACAGGCGATGAAAAACTGTTTTTT
TRBD2 | - | TRBJ2-1 | 16 | TRBV9 | CASSPSVVAGLDEQFF | TGTGCCAGCAGCCCATCGGTGGTAGCGGGACTAGATGAGCAGTTCTTC
TRBD2 | few | TRBJ2-3 | 16 | TRBV11-1 | CASSPRGGSPTDTQYF | TGTGCCAGCAGCCCCCGTGGCGGGAGCCCCACAGATACGCAGTATTTT
- | - | TRBJ1-2 | 17 | TRBV10-1 | CASRTGPLPGPRGGYTF | TGCGCCAGCAGGACCGGCCCTCTCCCAGGGCCTAGGGGTGGCTACACCTTC
TRBD1 | - | TRBJ2-3 | 14 | TRBV7-2 | CASRPGGVPDTQYF | TGTGCCAGCAGACCAGGGGGCGTACCAGATACGCAGTATTTT
- | - | TRBJ1-4 | 15 | TRBV7-9 | CASSLIQKGGEKLFF | TGTGCCAGCAGCTTAATACAGAAGGGAGGAGAAAAACTGTTTTTT
TRBD1 | - | TRBJ2-7 | 15 | TRBV5-5 | CASAPNRGRSYEQYF | TGTGCCAGCGCCCCGAACAGGGGGCGCTCCTACGAGCAGTACTTC
TRBD1 | - | TRBJ2-7 | 12 | TRBV29-1 | CSVRTGGYEQYF | TGCAGCGTCCGGACAGGGGGTTACGAGCAGTACTTC
TRBD1 | - | TRBJ1-1 | 17 | TRBV28 | CASSLPGTGPGNTEAFF | TGTGCCAGCAGTTTACCAGGGACAGGGCCTGGGAACACTGAAGCTTTCTTT
TRBD1 | - | TRBJ2-1 | 16 | TRBV6-2/TRBV6-3 | CASSTRTGAGYNEQFF | TGTGCCAGCAGTACTAGGACAGGGGCCGGGTACAATGAGCAGTTCTTC
- | - | TRBJ1-2 | 12 | TRBV12-3/TRBV12-4 | CASTPAGDGYTF | TGTGCCAGCACCCCAGCGGGGGATGGCTACACCTTC
- | - | TRBJ1-2 | 13 | TRBV19 | CASSIGQGRGYTF | TGTGCCAGTAGTATAGGCCAGGGTAGAGGCTACACCTTC
- | few | TRBJ2-6 | 15 | TRBV6-5 | CANAASGSGANVLTF | TGTGCCAACGCGGCTTCAGGGTCCGGGGCCAACGTCCTGACTTTC
TRBD1 | - | TRBJ2-1 | 13 | TRBV27 | CASSRTGWNEQFF | TGTGCCAGCAGTCGGACAGGGTGGAATGAGCAGTTCTTC
- | - | TRBJ2-6 | 16 | TRBV6-5 | CASSYSAGTGANVLTF | TGTGCCAGCAGTTACTCTGCGGGAACTGGGGCCAACGTCCTGACTTTC
TRBD2 | - | TRBJ2-7 | 15 | TRBV6-2/TRBV6-3 | CASSVPLAGGPEQYF | TGTGCCAGCAGTGTGCCGCTAGCGGGGGGCCCCGAGCAGTACTTC
- | - | TRBJ2-1 | 14 | TRBV5-1 | CASTNRSSYNEQFF | TGCGCCAGCACAAATCGTAGTTCCTACAATGAGCAGTTCTTC
TRBD1 | - | TRBJ1-1 | 15 | TRBV4-1 | CASSVWDSRNTEAFF | TGCGCCAGCAGCGTTTGGGACAGCCGGAACACTGAAGCTTTCTTT
- | once | TRBJ2-2 | 13 | TRBV9 | CASSVATTGELFF | TGTGCCAGCAGCGTAGCTACCACCGGGGAGCTGTTTTTT
- | - | TRBJ1-2 | 17 | TRBV14 | CASSQALNRVGKDGYTF | TGTGCCAGCAGCCAAGCACTCAACAGGGTAGGAAAGGATGGCTACACCTTC
TRBD2 | - | TRBJ2-2 | 17 | TRBV6-2/TRBV6-3 | CASSRLSSGRNTGELFF | TGTGCCAGCAGCCGACTCTCTAGCGGGAGGAACACCGGGGAGCTGTTTTTT
TRBD1 | few | TRBJ1-5 | 19 | TRBV24-1 | CATSDFQVSLSGGYQPQHF | TGTGCCACCAGTGATTTTCAGGTTTCGCTCTCAGGGGGGTATCAGCCCCAGCATTTT
TRBD1 | - | TRBJ2-3 | 14 | TRBV13 | CASSLGQGPDTQYF | TGTGCCAGCAGCTTGGGACAGGGCCCAGATACGCAGTATTTT
TRBD1 | - | TRBJ1-2 | 15 | TRBV7-2 | CASSLPDPGGYGYTF | TGTGCCAGCAGCTTGCCGGACCCAGGGGGGTATGGCTACACCTTC
- | - | TRBJ1-5 | 15 | TRBV24-1 | CATSPLRGASQPQHF | TGTGCCACCAGCCCCCTTCGGGGGGCTAGCCAGCCCCAGCATTTT
TRBD2 | - | TRBJ2-7 | 15 | TRBV4-2 | CASSPIAGGPYEQYF | TGTGCCAGCAGCCCGATAGCGGGAGGGCCTTACGAGCAGTACTTC
TRBD2 | - | TRBJ2-1 | 14 | TRBV18 | CASSPLLAGDEQFF | TGTGCCAGCTCACCACTACTAGCGGGCGATGAGCAGTTCTTC
TRBD1 | once | TRBJ2-7 | 13 | TRBV12-3/TRBV12-4 | CASSSRQGYEQYF | TGTGCCAGCAGTTCCCGACAGGGCTACGAGCAGTACTTC
TRBD1 | - | TRBJ1-6 | 20 | TRBV6-2/TRBV6-3 | CASSYEVFGQGIDYNSPLHF | TGTGCCAGCAGTTACGAAGTTTTCGGACAGGGTATTGATTATAATTCACCCCTCCACTTT
- | - | TRBJ2-1 | 13 | TRBV4-1 | CASSQDRSGEQFF | TGCGCCAGCAGCCAAGATAGGTCGGGTGAGCAGTTCTTC
TRBD2 | - | TRBJ2-3 | 17 | TRBV3-1/TRBV3-2 | CASSQRRTSGSTDTQYF | TGTGCCAGCAGCCAGCGGAGAACTAGCGGGAGCACAGATACGCAGTATTTT